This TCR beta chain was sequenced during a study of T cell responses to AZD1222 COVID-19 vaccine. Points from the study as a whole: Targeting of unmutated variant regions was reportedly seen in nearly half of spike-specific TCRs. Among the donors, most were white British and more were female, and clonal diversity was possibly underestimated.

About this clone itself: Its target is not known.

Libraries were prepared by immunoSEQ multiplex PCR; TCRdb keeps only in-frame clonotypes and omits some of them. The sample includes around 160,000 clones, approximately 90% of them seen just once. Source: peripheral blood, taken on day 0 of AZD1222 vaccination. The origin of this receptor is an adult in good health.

The CDR3 bases are TGTGCCACCAGTGTCTTACCCCGGGACAGGGACACTGAAGCTTTCTTT. It specifies CATSVLPRDRDTEAFF. J is TRBJ1-1 and V is TRBV24-1; TRBD1 agrees at 9 bases. Unmatched junction bases numbered 9, after V lost 5 bases and J lost 3 bases. This CDR3 is 16 amino acids long. Germline V gene sequence: CDR1 KGHDR, CDR2 SFDVKD.